What follows are 14 T cell receptor beta chains derived from one specimen sequenced in a study of T cell responses to AZD1222 COVID-19 vaccine. TCRdb's copy holds only in-frame clones and misses some; the assay was immunoSEQ multiplex PCR. The sample records some 190,000 clones, approximately 91% being singletons. Sequencing was performed on peripheral blood, taken 28 days after the second AZD1222 dose. The source of these receptors is an adult who received the AZD1222 COVID-19 vaccine.

In nucleotides, the CDR3 is TGTGCCAGCAGTCCTAGGGCCCGGGCAGACAGGGATACGCAGTATTTT. Its translation is CASSPRARADRDTQYF. The chain joins TRBV28 to TRBJ2-3; possible D gene TRBD1, 6 bases. Trimming took off 5 bases at V and 6 bases at J, with 21 bases between the two ends. This CDR3 region has 16 residues. Germline CDR1 MDHEN, CDR2 SYDVKM.

This chain joins TRBV5-1 and TRBJ1-6, with D unresolved. Germline values: CDR1 SGHRS, CDR2 YFSETQ. This CDR3 spans 14 amino acids. V was shortened by 0 bases and J by 8 bases, with 9 bases between the two germline ends. CDR3 DNA: TGCGCCAGCAGCTTGGTAGGGTCCCATTCACCCCTCCACTTT. It encodes CASSLVGSHSPLHF. The whole variable domain, filled in from reference TRBV5-1 and TRBJ1-6, reads KAGVTQTPRYLIKTRGQQVTLSCSPISGHRSVSWYQQTPGQGLQFLFEYFSETQRNKGNFPGRFSGRQFSNSRSEMNVSTLELGDSALYLCASSLVGSHSPLHFGNGTRLTVT.

This clone was seen once. The rearrangement joins TRBV9 to TRBJ1-3, with D unclear. V was pared by 3 bases and J by 0 bases, with 13 bases between. The CDR3 consists of 16 residues. Germline loops: CDR1 SGDLS, CDR2 YYNGEE. CDR3 sequence (DNA): TGTGCCAGCAGCGATGCCGGACGGGGCTCTGGAAACACCATATATTTT. Translating it yields CASSDAGRGSGNTIYF.

The chain has TRBV19 and TRBJ1-5; D ambiguous. Trimming stripped 2 bases from V and 7 bases from J, with 9 bases between. This CDR3 is built from 13 residues. Germline values: CDR1 LNHDA, CDR2 SQIVND (reference sequence). CDR3 region: CASSIYVWQPQHF. CDR3 sequence (DNA): TGTGCCAGTAGTATATATGTTTGGCAGCCCCAGCATTTT.

V and J are TRBV19 and TRBJ2-7; D is perhaps TRBD1 (6 bases). Germline assignment: CDR1 LNHDA and CDR2 SQIVND (reference sequence). The length of the CDR3 is 16 residues. Trimming removed 4 bases at V and 1 base at J, with 17 bases between. This CDR3 is CASSRTMGHPSYEQYF. In DNA, the CDR3 is TGTGCCAGTAGTAGAACCATGGGACACCCGTCCTACGAGCAGTACTTC.

The chain couples TRBV7-3 to TRBJ1-1, with 8 positions matching TRBD1. V shed 5 bases, J shed 6 bases, and the junction held 14 bases outside the gene matches. The CDR3 is 16 residues long. Germline-derived CDR1 and CDR2 are SGHTA and FQGTGA. CDR3 bases: TGTGCCAGCAGCACAGCCCCCAGGGGGCCGGGGTCTGAAGCTTTCTTT. It yields the protein CASSTAPRGPGSEAFF.

The chain couples TRBV4-2 to TRBJ1-2; D uncertain. Trimming took 0 bases from V and 1 from J, leaving 6 bases between them. This CDR3 spans 14 amino acids. The germline V gene encodes CDR1 LGHNA and CDR2 YNFKEQ. As DNA, the CDR3 is TGTGCCAGCAGCCAAGATCCAATTAACTATGGCTACACCTTC. Encoded protein: CASSQDPINYGYTF.

The chain employs TRBV5-1 and TRBJ2-1, with a tentative D call TRBD1 (6 bases). V lost 1 base and J 0 bases, leaving 8 bases between the germline ends. The length of the CDR3 is 15 residues. Germline V gene data show CDR1 as SGHRS and CDR2 as YFSETQ. CDR3 in DNA: TGCGCCAGCAGCTTGCAGGGGAGCTCCTACAATGAGCAGTTCTTC. Translating gives CASSLQGSSYNEQFF.

The chain combines TRBV10-1 with TRBJ2-7; TRBD2 might be the D (5 bases). CDR3 length: 13 amino acids. Trimming removed 0 bases at V and 3 bases at J, with 6 bases between. The germline V gene encodes CDR1 WNHNN and CDR2 SYGVQD (reference sequence). The CDR3 nucleotides are TGCGCCAGCAGTGAGTCAGAGGGCTACGAGCAGTACTTC. Amino acids: CASSESEGYEQYF.

J is TRBJ2-6 and V is TRBV9; a possible D gene is TRBD1 (5 bases). The CDR3 consists of 17 residues. Trimming cost V 3 bases and J 0 bases, with 13 bases left between them. Germline lookup yields CDR1 SGDLS and CDR2 YYNGEE. The chain's CDR3 is CASSGGLQSSGANVLTF. Here the CDR3 DNA reads TGTGCCAGCAGCGGGGGCCTACAGTCCTCTGGGGCCAACGTCCTGACTTTC.

The rearrangement uses TRBV3-1 (or the pseudogene TRBV3-2) and TRBJ2-7, with 12 bases lining up with TRBD1. The CDR3 extends over 14 amino acids. Germline loops: CDR1 LGHDT, CDR2 YNNKEL (reference sequence). J gave up 6 bases and V 4 bases, and 4 bases lay outside the gene matches. CDR3 DNA sequence: TGTGCCAGCAGCCTAGGGACAGGGGGCGCCGAGCAGTACTTC. Protein sequence: CASSLGTGGAEQYF.

This clone was recorded a few times. The chain is built from TRBV19 and TRBJ1-5; D uncertain. Germline V gene lookup returns CDR1 LNHDA and CDR2 SQIVND (reference sequence). There are 14 residues in the CDR3. Deletions cut 1 base from V and 0 bases from J, with 4 bases between. The CDR3 bases are TGTGCCAGTAGTATAGGTCATAGCAATCAGCCCCAGCATTTT. It is translated as CASSIGHSNQPQHF.

The chain couples TRBV5-4 to TRBJ2-7; 7 bases are shared with TRBD1. Losses at the gene ends were 4 bases for V and 1 base for J; bases not matched to a gene: 5. CDR3 length: 14 residues. CDR1 and CDR2 from the germline V gene are SGHNT and YYREEE (reference sequence). CDR3 region: CASSPGTASYEQYF. In DNA form, the CDR3 reads TGTGCCAGCAGCCCCGGGACAGCTTCCTACGAGCAGTACTTC.

This chain uses TRBV19 with TRBJ1-6; 9 nucleotides match TRBD1. The CDR3 is 15 amino acids. The germline V gene has CDR1 LNHDA and CDR2 SQIVND (reference sequence). Trimming removed 4 bases from V and 7 bases from J; junction bases left unmatched: 5. Here the CDR3 DNA reads TGTGCCAGTAGTAACAACAGGGGGCAGAATTCACCCCTCCACTTT. Translating gives CASSNNRGQNSPLHF.